Listed below are T cell receptor beta chains from one sample, sequenced in a study of molecular identifiers for immune sequencing clone quantification. TCRdb called the PCR reads again in MiXCR, with one record for every CDR3 protein. There are fewer than 350,000 distinct CDR3 sequences in the sample; roughly 24% occur only once, and 0.74% lies in the top ten. The specimen sequenced was naive CD8+ T cells from blood, with Jurkat cell RNA spiked in. Source of these receptors: a human donor in good health. Some libraries in this study had Jurkat cell RNA spiked in. CDR3s include the opening cysteine and the closing phenylalanine or tryptophan. A D gene is named only where the DNA matches it firmly. A clone size is listed for some rows: how often the clone was seen (once, few, many), or a class if it is expanded.

few	TRBJ2-2	TRBV13	TRBD2	TGTGCCAGCAGCCCCTCTAGCGGGAGGGCCGACGGGGAGCTGTTTTTT	CASSPSSGRADGELFF
many	TRBJ2-7	TRBV29-1	TRBD2	TGCAGCGTAGGACTAGCGGATCCCTACGAGCAGTACTTC	CSVGLADPYEQYF
many	TRBJ2-3	TRBV14	.	TGTGCCAGCAGCGTCCGATCAGATACGCAGTATTTT	CASSVRSDTQYF
many	TRBJ2-7	TRBV15	.	TGTGCCACCAGCAGAGATTCGTACATGAGCTCCTACGAGCAGTACTTC	CATSRDSYMSSYEQYF
many	TRBJ2-7	TRBV5-1	TRBD2	TGCGCCAGCAGCGAGGGACTAGCCTACGAGCAGTACTTC	CASSEGLAYEQYF
many	TRBJ1-5	TRBV6-5	.	TGTGCCAGCAGACGATGGGACACGGCGATTTGGCCCCAGCATTTT	CASRRWDTAIWPQHF
.	TRBJ2-3	TRBV20-1	TRBD1	TGCAGTGCTAGAGATCTAACAGGGGCTCGCACAGATACGCAGTATTTT	CSARDLTGARTDTQYF
.	TRBJ2-7	TRBV10-3	.	TGTGCCACCGGGACGGAAAGCTCCTACGAGCAGTACTTC	CATGTESSYEQYF
.	TRBJ2-3	TRBV29-1	TRBD2	TGCAGCGTTGTTCTAGCGGGGGAGGGTGATACGCGGTATTTT	CSVVLAGEGDTRYF
many	TRBJ2-7	TRBV12-3/TRBV12-4	.	TGTGCCAGCAGCCTCGGACGGGGCTTAGAGCAGTACTTC	CASSLGRGLEQYF
.	TRBJ1-5	TRBV6-2/TRBV6-3	.	TGTGCCAGCAGTTTGGGAGAGGGGGGCAATCAGCCCCAGCATTTT	CASSLGEGGNQPQHF
few	TRBJ2-7	TRBV16	TRBD1	TGTGCCAGCAGCCAAAGTGGACAGGGTCTTTCCGAGCAGTACTTC	CASSQSGQGLSEQYF
few	TRBJ2-7	TRBV29-1	.	TGCAGCGCCACAGGCTTGGACTACGAGCAGTACTTC	CSATGLDYEQYF
.	TRBJ2-7	TRBV29-1	.	TGCAGCGTCGAGGGGTCAAGGACAGAAGGCTACGAGCAGTACTTC	CSVEGSRTEGYEQYF
.	TRBJ1-2	TRBV13	.	TGTGACAGCAGCTTAGCTGGGCCGCCTAGAGGCTACACCTTC	CDSSLAGPPRGYTF
few	TRBJ2-7	TRBV7-9	TRBD1	TGTGCCAGCAGCTCCGGACAGGCCGGTTTCGTCCACGAGCAGTACTTC	CASSSGQAGFVHEQYF
.	TRBJ2-7	TRBV20-1	.	TGCAGTGCAGGGACTGAGGTTCGGGACGAGCAGTACTTC	CSAGTEVRDEQYF
many	TRBJ1-5	TRBV7-9	TRBD1	TGTGCCAGCAGCTTAGCGGACAGGGGGAGCAATCAGCCCCAGCATTTT	CASSLADRGSNQPQHF
.	TRBJ2-3	TRBV4-1	TRBD1	TGCGCCAGCAGCCAACAAGAAGACAGGGCCAAGACAGGTACGCAGTATTTT	CASSQQEDRAKTGTQYF
few	TRBJ2-7	TRBV4-3	.	TGCGCCAGCAGCCAAGATCTTTCAGGGGCCGACGGCGAGCAGTACTTC	CASSQDLSGADGEQYF
.	TRBJ2-1	TRBV4-1	.	TGCGCCAGCAGCCGAAGTGGAGGGGGCCTCAATGAGCAGTTCTTC	CASSRSGGGLNEQFF
.	TRBJ2-1	TRBV6-2/TRBV6-3	.	TGTGCCAGCAGTTACTCCTCGCAGGAACCCTACAATGAGCAGTTCTTC	CASSYSSQEPYNEQFF
.	TRBJ2-3	TRBV19	TRBD1	TGTGCCAGTAGTAAGGGACAGGGGACAGATACGCAGTATTTT	CASSKGQGTDTQYF
many	TRBJ2-7	TRBV27	.	TGTGCCAGCAGTTTAAGTGGCTACGAGCAGTACTTC	CASSLSGYEQYF
.	TRBJ2-6	TRBV4-3	.	TGCGCCAGCAGCCAAGTTGTGAAGGTCTCTGGGGCCAACGTCCTGACTTTC	CASSQVVKVSGANVLTF
few	TRBJ1-2	TRBV2	.	TGTGCCAGCAGTGTCCCGGACGCTAACTATGGCTACACCTTC	CASSVPDANYGYTF
many	TRBJ1-5	TRBV13	TRBD1	TGTGCCAGCAGCTCGACCCGACAGGGGGCGGCTCAGCCCCAGCATTTT	CASSSTRQGAAQPQHF
few	TRBJ2-2	TRBV24-1	.	TGTGCCACCAGTGATTTTACAACCGGGGAGCTGTTTTTT	CATSDFTTGELFF
few	TRBJ2-1	TRBV5-6	.	TGTGCCAGCAGCCCCCGGACAAACAATGAGCAGTTCTTC	CASSPRTNNEQFF
.	TRBJ2-5	TRBV9	TRBD2	TGTGCCAGCACCTATAGCGGGGGGCCCCAAGAGACCCAGTACTTC	CASTYSGGPQETQYF
.	TRBJ2-7	TRBV11-2	.	TGTGCCAGCAGCTTTGGGCAGGGGCAAAAGTACGAGCAGTACTTC	CASSFGQGQKYEQYF
few	TRBJ1-3	TRBV29-1	.	TGCAGCGTAAAGACCGAGAAAACCACCATATATTTT	CSVKTEKTTIYF
few	TRBJ2-3	TRBV11-2	TRBD1	TGTGCCAGCAGCTTAGGGGACAGACCTACAGATACGCAGTATTTT	CASSLGDRPTDTQYF
many	TRBJ2-7	TRBV2	.	TGTGCCAGCAGTGATTGGTATCAGCAGTACTTC	CASSDWYQQYF
.	TRBJ1-2	TRBV3-1	TRBD1	TGTGCCAGCAGCCGGGACAGGAGCTCCTATGGCTACACCTTC	CASSRDRSSYGYTF
.	TRBJ2-3	TRBV6-5	.	TGTGCCAGCAGTTCGAATCAGGATCCATACGTCGGCACAGATACGCAGTATTTT	CASSSNQDPYVGTDTQYF
.	TRBJ2-3	TRBV11-3	.	TGTGCCAGCAGCCACGGAGTAGGGTTCCCAGATACGCAGTATTTT	CASSHGVGFPDTQYF
.	TRBJ2-1	TRBV7-9	.	TGTGCCAGCAGCTTCCCTTATAGTGATGAGCAGTTCTTC	CASSFPYSDEQFF
few	TRBJ2-5	TRBV7-9	.	TGTGCCAGCAGTAATGGTGAGACCCAGTACTTC	CASSNGETQYF
once	TRBJ1-1	TRBV7-6	TRBD1	TGTGCCAGCAGCTCGGGACAGGGGAACACTGAAGCTCTCTTT	CASSSGQGNTEALF
many	TRBJ2-7	TRBV7-8	.	TGTGCCAGCAGCTTAGGGGACGGTTGGTACGAGCAGTACTTC	CASSLGDGWYEQYF
few	TRBJ2-7	TRBV4-1	.	TGCGCCAGCAGCCAAGGTTGGGGGGCCACGAACTCCTACGAGCAGTACTTC	CASSQGWGATNSYEQYF
.	TRBJ1-3	TRBV4-1	.	TGCGCCAGCAGACAGGTGGGGGGCTTGTTCGGAAACACCATATATTTT	CASRQVGGLFGNTIYF
few	TRBJ1-1	TRBV11-2	TRBD1	TGTGCCAGCAGCTTAGATGGGGAGGCAGGGGGATTGAACACTGAAGCTTTCTTT	CASSLDGEAGGLNTEAFF
.	TRBJ2-5	TRBV4-1	.	TGCGCCAGCAGCCAAGTCCCAGGCCAACAAGAGACCCAGTACTTC	CASSQVPGQQETQYF
.	TRBJ2-3	TRBV4-3	.	TGCGCCAGCAGCCAAGATGGAGGGGTCACAGATACGCAGTATTTT	CASSQDGGVTDTQYF
.	TRBJ2-2	TRBV9	.	TGTGCCAGCAGCGTAGAGGAGGGAGTGAGGACCGGGGAGCTGCTTTTT	CASSVEEGVRTGELLF
few	TRBJ2-7	TRBV4-3	.	TGCGCCAGCAGCCAAGATCGGTTGGGCTACGAGCAGTACTTC	CASSQDRLGYEQYF
few	TRBJ2-4	TRBV6-2/TRBV6-3	.	TGTGCCAGCAGTTACTCGAGGGCAGCTCTCCTTTTAGCCAAAAACATTCAGTACTTC	CASSYSRAALLLAKNIQYF
few	TRBJ2-1	TRBV27	.	TGTGCCAGCAGTTTAGCATCCAGGGTTACTGAGCAGTTCTTC	CASSLASRVTEQFF
many	TRBJ1-1	TRBV30	.	TGTGCCTGGAGTGATATTAAGGGGTATACTGAAGCTTTCTTT	CAWSDIKGYTEAFF
many	TRBJ2-7	TRBV20-1	.	TGCAGTGCTATTCGAGGTGGGACACCGTCCTACGAGCAGTACTTC	CSAIRGGTPSYEQYF
.	TRBJ1-6	TRBV20-1	.	TGCAGTGCTAGAGATGCGGGGTTCCTATCCAATTCACCCCTCCACTTT	CSARDAGFLSNSPLHF
.	TRBJ1-5	TRBV7-8	.	TGTGCCAGCAGCCCCTCCCGGGGGATTTATAGCAATCGGCCCCAGCATTTT	CASSPSRGIYSNRPQHF
many	TRBJ2-7	TRBV5-1	.	TGCGCCAGCAGCTTGGAAGGAGATACCTACGAGCAGTACTTC	CASSLEGDTYEQYF
.	TRBJ2-1	TRBV19	.	TGTGCCAGTAGTATAGACCCACAGGCCCCCGCCTACAATGAGCAGTTCTTC	CASSIDPQAPAYNEQFF
many	TRBJ2-3	TRBV7-9	.	TGTGCCAGCAGTTTGGATACGCAGTATTTT	CASSLDTQYF
few	TRBJ2-7	TRBV12-3/TRBV12-4	.	TGTGCCAGCGCTCTCTGGGGGCTGGACGAGCAGTACTTC	CASALWGLDEQYF